A single sample gave rise to the 5 T cell receptor beta chains below, sequenced in a study of T cells in Graves' hyperthyroidism and ophthalmopathy. Authors of the study amplified TCR beta CDR3 regions from RNA transcripts. During a first-round RT-PCR of the TCR CDR3, the HTBI primer set was used. MiXCR, run by TCRdb on the multiplex PCR reads, gives a single entry per CDR3 protein. Here the sample spans 700,000 to 850,000 distinct CDR3 sequences, 30% to 40% being singletons. Sequenced material: blood. These receptors all come from a woman in her forties with Graves' hyperthyroidism.

This clonotype was observed many times. CDR3 DNA sequence: TGTGCCAGCAGCTTAGGGAATCCAGTCCCAAATGAAAAACTGTTTTTT. It codes for CASSLGNPVPNEKLFF. The chain links TRBV5-6 to TRBJ1-4; D not certain. The CDR3 loop spans 16 amino acids. CDR1 is SGHDT, CDR2 YYEEEE, per germline. The V and J ends lost 2 bases and 5 bases respectively, with 16 bases between them.

The chain couples TRBV7-9 to TRBJ2-5; D gene unclear. The V gene's germline CDR1 is SEHNR and CDR2 FQNEAQ (reference sequence). Trimming took off 4 bases at V and 7 bases at J, with 19 bases between the two ends. There are 15 residues in the CDR3. CDR3 DNA: TGTGCCAGCAGCTCCCGAAGTCTAGGTTCAGGGACCCAGTACTTC. It translates to CASSSRSLGSGTQYF.

This clonotype has a count of ten or more. The chain joins TRBV11-2 to TRBJ2-5; tentative D call: TRBD2 (5 bases). CDR1 and CDR2 from the germline V gene are SGHAT and FQNNGV. Trimming took 3 bases from V and 2 from J, leaving 10 bases between them. The CDR3 sequence is 14 residues long. CDR3 sequence: CASSLLAEQETQYF. DNA of the CDR3: TGTGCCAGCAGCTTGCTAGCAGAACAAGAGACCCAGTACTTC.

The CDR3 DNA follows: TGTGCCAGCTCACAAGACAGGGTGCAAACCGGGGAGCTGTTTTTT. Translated: CASSQDRVQTGELFF. V gene TRBV10-3 combines with J gene TRBJ2-2, with 7 positions matching TRBD1. After removal of 10 bases from V and 5 bases from J, the junction contained 13 bases not matched to a gene. There are 15 residues in the CDR3. Germline assignment: CDR1 ENHRY and CDR2 SYGVKD.

Concerning this clonotype: The DNA is omitted, as the CDR3 cannot be located on it reliably, and the CDR3 follows TCRdb's listing. The chain recombines TRBV29-1 with TRBJ2-5; the table's D call, TRBD1, has no DNA check behind it. Germline lookup yields CDR1 SQVTM and CDR2 ANQGSEA. The CDR3 spans 10 amino acids, including both terminal residues. The CDR3: CSVGQGNSFF.